A single sample gave rise to the 4 T cell receptor beta chains below, sequenced in a study of CD8 T cells in ankylosing spondylitis (dated by TCRdb to the late 2010s). Libraries were prepared through 5' RACE. TCRdb lists the instrument as Illumina HiSeq 2500. Using fastp trimming at Q25 and MiXCR clonotype assembly, TCRdb reanalyzed the public sequencing data and kept in-frame beta chains. Rows with one shared CDR3 protein collapse into an entry with the most common genes and DNA. This sample holds fewer than 180,000 distinct CDR3 sequences; 44% were observed only once. The ten largest clones add up to 12% to 15% of the sample. Sequences were obtained from synovial fluid, either unsorted or a sorted T cell fraction (not recorded which). The receptors were gathered from a male donor with ankylosing spondylitis.

The V call is TRBV12-3 or TRBV12-4, the J call TRBJ1-4; maybe TRBD1 (6 bases). The CDR3 consists of 14 residues. The ends were cut back, 6 bases at V and 4 bases at J, with 12 bases in the middle. This CDR3 reads CASSVRGRNEKLFF. The CDR3 DNA follows: TGTGCCAGCAGCGTCCGGGGGCGTAATGAAAAACTGTTTTTT.

This chain connects TRBV20-1 to TRBJ2-2; tentatively, D is TRBD1 (6 bases). The germline V and J ends were trimmed by 5 bases and 6 bases, with 16 bases remaining between them. Germline V CDR1 and CDR2: DFQATT, SNEGSKA (reference sequence). The CDR3 length is 14 residues. CDR3 in DNA: TGCAGTGCTGGGATTACAGGGATCGCCGGGGAGCTGTTTTTT. It translates to CSAGITGIAGELFF.

The V and J genes are TRBV12-3 or TRBV12-4 and TRBJ1-5; D remains unclear. Between the trimmed V and J ends, which lost 4 bases and 1 base, there was a span of 11 bases. The CDR3 sequence is 15 residues long. CDR3 sequence: CASSSEDESNQPQHF. CDR3 coding DNA: TGTGCCAGCAGTTCCGAGGACGAGAGCAATCAGCCCCAGCATTTT.

The rearrangement joins TRBV15 to TRBJ2-3; D may correspond to TRBD1 or TRBD2 (5 bases each). The CDR3 length is 13 residues. V lost 3 bases and J lost 4, with 8 bases in between. CDR1 is LNHNV, CDR2 YYDKDF, per germline (reference sequence). The CDR3 DNA follows: TGTGCCACCAGCAGGGGGACGGCAGATACGCAGTATTTT. Its translation is CATSRGTADTQYF.